This TCR beta chain was obtained from a study of T cells in women clearing cervical HPV infection. In the study overall: Women with histologically confirmed HPV16-related CIN3 or worse, 2 with invasive cancer, served as cases. Controls' single incident HPV16 infection cleared within 12 months without precancer. Blood came at first lesion visit for cases, post-clearance for controls. HLA type could not be excluded as a confounder.

Only in-frame clones appear in the TCRdb table, and some are missing; sequencing was by immunoSEQ multiplex PCR. The specimen's table records around 28,000 clones. The sequencing sample was made of blood buffy coat. The source is a woman between 18 and 70 years old with a cervical HPV16 infection that either progressed to CIN3+ or cleared (not recorded which).

Partial CDR3 DNA: TGCAGTGCTAGAAATCCGCGGGACACTGAA. Translation gives CSARNPRDTE. The full CDR3 reads CSARNPRDTEAFF. The chain has TRBV20-1 and TRBJ1-1; no firm D call. The read terminates 3 residues ahead of where the CDR3 ends, so the germline J gene completes it. The ends were cut back, 2 bases at V and 3 bases at J, with 10 bases in the middle. Germline V gene sequence: CDR1 DFQATT, CDR2 SNEGSKA (reference sequence). The CDR3 totals 13 residues.